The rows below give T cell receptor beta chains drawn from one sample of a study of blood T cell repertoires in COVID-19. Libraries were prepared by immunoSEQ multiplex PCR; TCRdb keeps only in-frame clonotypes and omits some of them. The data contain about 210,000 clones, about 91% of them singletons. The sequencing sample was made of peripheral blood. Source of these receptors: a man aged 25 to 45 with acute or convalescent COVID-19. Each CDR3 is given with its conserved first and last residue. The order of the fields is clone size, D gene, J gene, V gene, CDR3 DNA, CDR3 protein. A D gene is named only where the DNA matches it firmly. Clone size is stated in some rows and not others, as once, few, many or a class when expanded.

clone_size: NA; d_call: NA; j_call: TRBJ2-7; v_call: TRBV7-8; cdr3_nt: TGTGCCAGCAGCTTAGCAGGGACATTAGGATACGAGCAGTACTTC; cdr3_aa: CASSLAGTLGYEQYF
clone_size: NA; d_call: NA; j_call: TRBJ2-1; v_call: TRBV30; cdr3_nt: TGTGCCTGGACCCCAGGGCCTTATTACAATGAGCAGTTCTTC; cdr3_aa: CAWTPGPYYNEQFF
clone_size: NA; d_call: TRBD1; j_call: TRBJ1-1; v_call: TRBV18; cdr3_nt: TGTGCCAGCTCACCCAGACAGGGGGCGGGTCGGGACACTGAAGCTTTCTTT; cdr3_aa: CASSPRQGAGRDTEAFF
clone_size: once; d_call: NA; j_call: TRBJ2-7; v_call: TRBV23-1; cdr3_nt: TGCGCCAGCAGTACTGTTTCCTACGAGCAGTACTTC; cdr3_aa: CASSTVSYEQYF
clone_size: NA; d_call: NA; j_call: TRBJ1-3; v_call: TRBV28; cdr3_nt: TGTGCCAGCACAACTGGGGGCAGCTACTCTGGAAACACCATATATTTT; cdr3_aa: CASTTGGSYSGNTIYF
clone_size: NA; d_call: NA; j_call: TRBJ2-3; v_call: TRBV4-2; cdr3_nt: TGTGCCAGCAGCCAAGTGCTGAGGGACAACCTAGGCACAGATACGCAGTATTTT; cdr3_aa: CASSQVLRDNLGTDTQYF
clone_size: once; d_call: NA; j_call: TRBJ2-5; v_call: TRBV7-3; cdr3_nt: TGTGCCAGCAGCTTTTTCGGCTCCGGGGAGACCCAGTACTTC; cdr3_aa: CASSFFGSGETQYF
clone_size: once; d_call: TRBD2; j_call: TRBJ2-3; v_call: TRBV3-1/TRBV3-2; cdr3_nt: TGTGCCAGCAGCGAAGCCTTACTAGCGGGAAGCACAGATACGCAGTATTTT; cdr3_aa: CASSEALLAGSTDTQYF
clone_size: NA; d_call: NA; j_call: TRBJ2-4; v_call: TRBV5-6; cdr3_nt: TGTGCCAGCAGCTCCCTTAAGCGAGTGAAAAACATTCAGTACTTC; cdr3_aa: CASSSLKRVKNIQYF
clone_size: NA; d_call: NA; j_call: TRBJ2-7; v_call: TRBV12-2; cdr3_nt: TGTGCAAGTCGCTTAAGAGCGGGAGACTCCTACGAGCAGTACTTC; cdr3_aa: CASRLRAGDSYEQYF
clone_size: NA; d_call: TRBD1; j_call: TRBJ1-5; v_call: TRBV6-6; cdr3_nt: TGTGCCAGCAGGGCTGACAGGGGCGGAGGCCAGCATTTT; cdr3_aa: CASRADRGGGQHF
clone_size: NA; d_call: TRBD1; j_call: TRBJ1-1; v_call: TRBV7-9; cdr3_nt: TGTGCCAGCAGCTTACAGGGGGTTGAAGCTTTCTTT; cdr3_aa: CASSLQGVEAFF
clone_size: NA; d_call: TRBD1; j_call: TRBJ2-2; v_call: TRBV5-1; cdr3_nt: TGCGCCAGCAGCTTGGCCCTCGTAGGGGGCGAGGGGCTGTTTTTT; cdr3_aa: CASSLALVGGEGLFF
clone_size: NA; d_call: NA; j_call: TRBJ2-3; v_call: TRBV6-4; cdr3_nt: TGTGCCAGCAGTCCGCGCGGGGTGAACACAGATACGCAGTATTTT; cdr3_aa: CASSPRGVNTDTQYF
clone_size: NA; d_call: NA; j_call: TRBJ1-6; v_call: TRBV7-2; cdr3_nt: TGTGCCAGCAGCTTGCACGCCGTAGGAGATTCACCCCTCCACTTT; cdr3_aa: CASSLHAVGDSPLHF
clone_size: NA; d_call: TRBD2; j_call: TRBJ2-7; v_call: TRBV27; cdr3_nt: TGTGCCAGCACTTTTAGCGGGAGTATGCACGAGCAGTACTTC; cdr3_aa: CASTFSGSMHEQYF
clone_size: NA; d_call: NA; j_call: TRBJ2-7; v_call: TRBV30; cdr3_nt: TGTGCCTGGAACTCGGGGTACCGCGAGCAGTACTTC; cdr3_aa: CAWNSGYREQYF
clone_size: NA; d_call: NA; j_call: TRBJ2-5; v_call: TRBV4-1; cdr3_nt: TGCGCCAGCAGCCAAGACCCTAACCGGGGAGAGACCCAGTACTTC; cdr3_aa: CASSQDPNRGETQYF
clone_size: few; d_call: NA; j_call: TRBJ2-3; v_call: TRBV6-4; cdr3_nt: TGTGCCAGCAGTGACCCGGGACTTAGCCCCACAGATACGCAGTATTTT; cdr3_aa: CASSDPGLSPTDTQYF
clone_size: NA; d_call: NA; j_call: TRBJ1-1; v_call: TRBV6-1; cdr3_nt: TGTGCCAGCAGTGAACAGGCAGGGAATTGGAACACTGAAGCTTTCTTT; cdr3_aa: CASSEQAGNWNTEAFF
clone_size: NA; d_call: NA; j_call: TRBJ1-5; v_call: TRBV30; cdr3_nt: TGTGCCTGGAGTGTAAAGGAGCGGGCAACCCTAGGGGTTAGCAATCAGCCCCAGCATTTT; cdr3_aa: CAWSVKERATLGVSNQPQHF
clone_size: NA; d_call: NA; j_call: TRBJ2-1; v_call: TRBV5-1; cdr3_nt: TGCGCCAGCAGCTTGAGGGGTACCAGACCCCTGCAATACAATGAGCAGTTCTTC; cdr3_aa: CASSLRGTRPLQYNEQFF
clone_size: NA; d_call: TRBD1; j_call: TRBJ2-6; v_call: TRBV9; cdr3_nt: TGTGCCAGCAGCTTCGGGACAGGTCAGGGTGGGGCCAACGTCCTGACTTTC; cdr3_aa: CASSFGTGQGGANVLTF
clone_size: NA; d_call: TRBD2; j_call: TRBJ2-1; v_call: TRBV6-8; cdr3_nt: TGTGCCAGCACGTTATTAGCGGGGGGGGAATACAATGAGCAGTTCTTC; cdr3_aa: CASTLLAGGEYNEQFF
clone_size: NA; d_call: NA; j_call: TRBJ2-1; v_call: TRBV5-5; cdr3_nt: TGTGCCAGCAGCTTGGTGGCCCCTCCTGAGCAGTTCTTC; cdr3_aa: CASSLVAPPEQFF
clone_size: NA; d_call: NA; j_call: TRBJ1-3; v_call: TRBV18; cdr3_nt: TGTGCCAGCTCACCTGGCCAGGGACTGTCGGGAAACACCATATATTTT; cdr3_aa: CASSPGQGLSGNTIYF
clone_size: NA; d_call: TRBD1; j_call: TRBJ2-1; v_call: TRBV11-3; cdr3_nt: TGTGCCAGCAGCGAATCGGACAGGGCTGAGCAGTTCTTC; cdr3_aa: CASSESDRAEQFF
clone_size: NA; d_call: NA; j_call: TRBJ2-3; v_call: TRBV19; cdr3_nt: TGTGCCAGTAGTAGCTGGACAGTCCCTACGCAGTATTTT; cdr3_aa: CASSSWTVPTQYF
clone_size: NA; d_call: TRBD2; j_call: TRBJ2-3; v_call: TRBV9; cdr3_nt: TGTGCCAGCAGCGTCCGGGGGGTCTTACGCGCAGATACGCAGTATTTT; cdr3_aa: CASSVRGVLRADTQYF
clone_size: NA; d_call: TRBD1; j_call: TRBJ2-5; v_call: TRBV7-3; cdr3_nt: TGTGCCAGCAGCTCGACAGGGGGCTCGGAGACCCAGTACTTC; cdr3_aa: CASSSTGGSETQYF
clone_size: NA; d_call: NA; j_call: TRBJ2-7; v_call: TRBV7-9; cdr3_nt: TGTGCCAGCAGCTTAGCTCAGGGAGGGCAGTACTTC; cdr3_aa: CASSLAQGGQYF
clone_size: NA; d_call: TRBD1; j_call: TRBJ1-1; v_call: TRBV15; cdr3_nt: TGTGCCACCAGCAGGACAGGGGTTGGAACTGAAGCTTTCTTT; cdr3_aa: CATSRTGVGTEAFF
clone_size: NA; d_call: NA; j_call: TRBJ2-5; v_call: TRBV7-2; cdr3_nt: TGTGCCAGCAGCTTAGGGGTTAGGTTTGGCGGCGGGCAAGAGACCCAGTACTTC; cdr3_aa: CASSLGVRFGGGQETQYF
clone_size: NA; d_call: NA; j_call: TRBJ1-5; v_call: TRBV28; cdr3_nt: TGTGCCAGCAGTTTAATGCCCAAAGGCGGTCAGCCCCAGCATTTT; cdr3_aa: CASSLMPKGGQPQHF
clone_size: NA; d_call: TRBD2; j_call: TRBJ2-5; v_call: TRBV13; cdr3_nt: TGTGCCAGCAGGTTCGGGGGGTCCGGGGAGACCCAGTACTTC; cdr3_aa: CASRFGGSGETQYF
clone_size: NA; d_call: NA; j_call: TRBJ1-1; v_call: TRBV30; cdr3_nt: TGTGCCTGGAGCAAAGGGGCTGGCTGGACTGAAGCTTTCTTT; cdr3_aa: CAWSKGAGWTEAFF
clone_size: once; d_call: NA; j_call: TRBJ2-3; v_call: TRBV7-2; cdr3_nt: TGTGCCAGCAGCCAGGGACTGGCCAGGGCAGATACGCAGTATTTT; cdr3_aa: CASSQGLARADTQYF
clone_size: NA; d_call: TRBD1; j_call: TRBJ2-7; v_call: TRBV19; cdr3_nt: TGTGCCAGTAGTCGGGACAGCTTCTACGAGCAGTACTTC; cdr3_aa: CASSRDSFYEQYF
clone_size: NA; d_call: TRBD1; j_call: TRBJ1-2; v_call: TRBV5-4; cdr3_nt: TGTGCCAGCAGCTTTGACAGGGGGCGCCTTAGCTACACCTTC; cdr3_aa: CASSFDRGRLSYTF
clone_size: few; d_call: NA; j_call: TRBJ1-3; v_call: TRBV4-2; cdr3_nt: TGTGCCAGCAGCCGAGATACAGGGACTGGAAACACCATATATTTT; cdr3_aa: CASSRDTGTGNTIYF
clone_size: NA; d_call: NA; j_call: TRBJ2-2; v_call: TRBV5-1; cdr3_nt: TGCGCCAGCAGCTTGGTACAGGGATTCACCGGGGAGCTGTTTTTT; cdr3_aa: CASSLVQGFTGELFF
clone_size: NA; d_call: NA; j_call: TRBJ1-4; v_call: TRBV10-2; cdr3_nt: TGCGCCAGCATGGGGGGGGGTAAAGAAAAACTGTTTTTT; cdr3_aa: CASMGGGKEKLFF
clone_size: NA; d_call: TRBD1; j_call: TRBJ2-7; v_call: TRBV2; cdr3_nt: TGTGCCAGCACCGGACAGGGGGTTGGGGAGTACTTC; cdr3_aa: CASTGQGVGEYF
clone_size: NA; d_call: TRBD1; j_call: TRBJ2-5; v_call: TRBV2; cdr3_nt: TGTGCCAGCAGTGACCCTAGACAGGGACAAGAGACCCAGTACTTC; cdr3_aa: CASSDPRQGQETQYF
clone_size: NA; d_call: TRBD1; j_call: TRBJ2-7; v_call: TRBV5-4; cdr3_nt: TGTGCCAGCAGCTTGGGGGACAGGGGGTATTACGAGCAGTACTTC; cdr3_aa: CASSLGDRGYYEQYF
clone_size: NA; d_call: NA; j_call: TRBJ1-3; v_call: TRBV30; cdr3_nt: TGTGCCTGGAGGGCGGCGGGGCAAGTAAACACCATATATTTT; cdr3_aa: CAWRAAGQVNTIYF
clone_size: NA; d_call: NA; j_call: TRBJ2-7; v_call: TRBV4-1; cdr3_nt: TGCGCCAGCAGCCAAGATGATAAGGGGTCCTACGAGCAGTACTTC; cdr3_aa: CASSQDDKGSYEQYF
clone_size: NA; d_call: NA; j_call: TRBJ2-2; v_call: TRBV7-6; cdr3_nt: TGTGCCACCCTAAGCCGCGACAGGACGTTCACCGGGGAGCTGTTTTTT; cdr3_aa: CATLSRDRTFTGELFF
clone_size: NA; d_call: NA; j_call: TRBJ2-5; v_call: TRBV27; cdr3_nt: TGTGCCACTAGGGGGTTCCAATCAGAGACCCAGTACTTC; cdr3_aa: CATRGFQSETQYF
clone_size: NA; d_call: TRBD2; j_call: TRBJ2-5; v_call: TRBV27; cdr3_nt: TGTGCCAGCAGTTTTTCCGGGCTAGCGGGAGGCCTTCAAGAGACCCAGTACTTC; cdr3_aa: CASSFSGLAGGLQETQYF
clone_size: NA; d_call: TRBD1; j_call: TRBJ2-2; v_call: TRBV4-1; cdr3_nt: TGCGCCAGCAGCCAGCCGGGACAGGGTCGCACCGGGGAGCTGTTTTTT; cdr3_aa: CASSQPGQGRTGELFF